This TCR beta chain was sequenced in a study of T cell repertoires in Merkel cell carcinoma (dated by TCRdb to the late 2010s). Study-wide context: Patients with prior intralesional immunotherapy or systemic immune checkpoint blockade before the biopsy were excluded. MCPyV-specific clonotypes were first defined by tetramer sorting, cloning and paired TCR sequencing of expanded tumor-infiltrating lymphocytes. Inclusion required a diagnosis of MCPyV-positive Merkel cell carcinoma and successful in vitro expansion of tumor-infiltrating lymphocytes. Summary of the overall study and its limitations: No normal tissue biopsies were studied.

This clone was seen a single time. No cognate antigen has been identified for it. No much larger clonotype is one base removed from it; base qualities were not supplied. Biopsy-confirmed MCPyV-positive Merkel cell carcinoma was present in the study subjects, and positive serum antibodies to T-antigen were found in every subject. Genomic DNA was extracted from several adjacent 10-micron frozen tumor sections without cell sorting or culture. Tumor biopsy tissue of roughly 5 x 5 x 5 mm was frozen in optimal cutting temperature compound. In the frozen biopsy, scout sections stained with hematoxylin and eosin confirmed abundant Merkel cell carcinoma and infiltrating cells. At the junction V is shortened by 4 bases and J by 0 bases, with 12 bases in between. CDR1 MGHRA and CDR2 YSYEKL are derived from the germline V gene. The CDR3 has 16 amino acids, counting the end cysteine and phenylalanine. Only CDR3 DNA is held: 48 bases, read in frame from base 1.

The immunoSEQ assay was used for TRB CDR3 sequencing and data processing of tumor genomic DNA. The immuneACCESS repertoire file appears here via TCRdb, limited to in-frame rearrangements. These files lack a portion of the clones; in checked studies, under half of the deficit traces to unresolved V genes, and the cause of the others is not known. The sample table shows 12,000 to 15,000 clones, and 76% are seen once. Under 20% of the sample is taken by the ten largest. This receptor was taken from an adult with Merkel cell carcinoma. Here the chain combines TRBV4-1 and TRBJ1-4; the D gene is perhaps TRBD1, from 5 matching bases. Material: tumor tissue. The CDR3 protein sequence reads: CASSRTTGATNEKLFF. The bases read TGCGCCAGCAGCCGGACCACAGGAGCAACTAATGAAAAACTGTTTTTT.